This is a list of T cell receptor beta chains from one sample in a study of shared clonotypes between healthy human individuals. Clones were sequenced by immunoSEQ multiplex PCR, and TCRdb holds only the in-frame ones, with some missing. This table holds 450,000 to 500,000 clones, more than 65% found once. Sequenced input: PBMCs. Source of these receptors: a woman aged 40 to 50 in good health. Some clones in this sample may be carry-over from other donors' samples. The CDR3 runs from the conserved cysteine through the conserved F or W. D genes are given only for firm matches. Clone size is stated in some rows and not others, as once, few, many or a class when expanded.

J: TRBJ1-2
V: TRBV27
D: .
size: .
DNA: TGTGCCAGCAGTTCCTCGAGGAGGGGGAACTATGGCTACACCTTC
CDR3: CASSSSRRGNYGYTF

J: TRBJ1-4
V: TRBV4-1
D: TRBD1
size: .
DNA: TGCGCCAGCAGCCAAGCGACAGGGAAGAGTGAAAAACTGTTTTTT
CDR3: CASSQATGKSEKLFF

J: TRBJ2-1
V: TRBV20-1
D: .
size: .
DNA: TGCAGTGCAAAGAGGATGGGTGAGCAGTTCTTC
CDR3: CSAKRMGEQFF

J: TRBJ2-3
V: TRBV5-1
D: TRBD1
size: few
DNA: TGCGCCAGCAGCCCCCGACAGGGTACCACAGATACGCAGTATTTT
CDR3: CASSPRQGTTDTQYF

J: TRBJ2-7
V: TRBV7-6
D: .
size: .
DNA: TGTGCCAGCAGCCACTGGACTCCACCCTACGAGCAGTACTTC
CDR3: CASSHWTPPYEQYF

J: TRBJ2-6
V: TRBV4-3
D: .
size: .
DNA: TGCGCCAGCAGCCAAGCTGGGTGGGGCGGGGCCAACGTCCTGACTTTC
CDR3: CASSQAGWGGANVLTF

J: TRBJ2-3
V: TRBV21-1
D: .
size: .
DNA: TGTGCCAGCAGCAAAGCGGTGGGGGTTCAAGATACGCAGTATTTT
CDR3: CASSKAVGVQDTQYF

J: TRBJ1-2
V: TRBV27
D: TRBD1
size: .
DNA: TGTGCCAGCAGACGGACAGGGGACTATGGCTACACCTTC
CDR3: CASRRTGDYGYTF

J: TRBJ2-3
V: TRBV9
D: .
size: .
DNA: TGTGCCAGCAGCGTATCCCGACAATTCACAGATACGCAGTATTTT
CDR3: CASSVSRQFTDTQYF

J: TRBJ2-1
V: TRBV9
D: TRBD2
size: .
DNA: TGTGCCAGCAGCGTAGCGGCTAGCGGGTATAATGAGCAGTTCTTC
CDR3: CASSVAASGYNEQFF

J: TRBJ1-2
V: TRBV28
D: TRBD1
size: .
DNA: TGTGCCAGCAGTAAATCCGGGACAGGGGCCTATGGCTACACCTTC
CDR3: CASSKSGTGAYGYTF

J: TRBJ1-4
V: TRBV30
D: .
size: .
DNA: TGTGCCTGGAGTGTAGGGGTTGGTGAAAAACTGTTTTTT
CDR3: CAWSVGVGEKLFF

J: TRBJ1-5
V: TRBV9
D: .
size: .
DNA: TGTGCCAGCAGCGTAGACCCCAGTCAGCCCCAGCATTTT
CDR3: CASSVDPSQPQHF

J: TRBJ1-6
V: TRBV30
D: .
size: .
DNA: TGTGCCTTCCAAGGGGGGACGAATTCACCCCTCCACTTT
CDR3: CAFQGGTNSPLHF

J: TRBJ1-2
V: TRBV2
D: TRBD1
size: .
DNA: TGTGCCATCCCTCGGACAGGGACCGGCTACACCTTC
CDR3: CAIPRTGTGYTF

J: TRBJ2-1
V: TRBV5-1
D: TRBD2
size: once
DNA: TGCGCCAGCAGCTTGAGTCCAAGCGGGAGGGGCAATGAGCAGTTCTTC
CDR3: CASSLSPSGRGNEQFF

J: TRBJ2-1
V: TRBV29-1
D: TRBD2
size: once
DNA: TGCAGCGTTGGCACGAGGGGGGGACTAGCAAAGGTAGCGGGGTACAATGTGCAGTTCTTC
CDR3: CSVGTRGGLAKVAGYNVQFF

J: TRBJ2-1
V: TRBV9
D: TRBD2
size: .
DNA: TGTGCCAGCAGCGTAGAAGCGGGAGTTACCTACAATGAGCAGTTCTTC
CDR3: CASSVEAGVTYNEQFF

J: TRBJ2-5
V: TRBV6-1
D: .
size: once
DNA: TGTGCCAGCAGTATAAAAGAAGAACAGGAGACCCAGTACTTC
CDR3: CASSIKEEQETQYF

J: TRBJ1-5
V: TRBV6-5
D: .
size: .
DNA: TGTGCCAGTTGGGGGGGGGCATATAGCAATCAGCCCCAGCATTTT
CDR3: CASWGGAYSNQPQHF

J: TRBJ2-7
V: TRBV7-9
D: .
size: once
DNA: TGTGCCAGCAGCTTAGAGTTCCCGGGCCGCGAAACCTACGAGCAGTACTTC
CDR3: CASSLEFPGRETYEQYF

J: TRBJ2-5
V: TRBV7-8
D: .
size: .
DNA: TGTGCCAGCAGCTTAGAAATTATTTGGGGAGGCCAAGAGACCCAGTACTTC
CDR3: CASSLEIIWGGQETQYF